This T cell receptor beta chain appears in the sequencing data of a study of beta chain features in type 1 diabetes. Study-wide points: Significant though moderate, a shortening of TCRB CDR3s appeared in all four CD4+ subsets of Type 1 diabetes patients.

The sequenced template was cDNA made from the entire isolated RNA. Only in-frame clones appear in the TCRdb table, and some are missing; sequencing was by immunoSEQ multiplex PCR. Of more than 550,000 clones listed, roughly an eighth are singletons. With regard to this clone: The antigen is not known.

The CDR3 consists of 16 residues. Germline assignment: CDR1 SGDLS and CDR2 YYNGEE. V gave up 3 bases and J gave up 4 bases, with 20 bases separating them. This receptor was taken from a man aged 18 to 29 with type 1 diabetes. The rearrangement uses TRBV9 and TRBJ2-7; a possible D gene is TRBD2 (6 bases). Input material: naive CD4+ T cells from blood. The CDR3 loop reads CASSGYGGLPYYEQYF. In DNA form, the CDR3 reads TGTGCCAGCAGCGGATATGGGGGACTGCCTTATTACGAGCAGTACTTC.